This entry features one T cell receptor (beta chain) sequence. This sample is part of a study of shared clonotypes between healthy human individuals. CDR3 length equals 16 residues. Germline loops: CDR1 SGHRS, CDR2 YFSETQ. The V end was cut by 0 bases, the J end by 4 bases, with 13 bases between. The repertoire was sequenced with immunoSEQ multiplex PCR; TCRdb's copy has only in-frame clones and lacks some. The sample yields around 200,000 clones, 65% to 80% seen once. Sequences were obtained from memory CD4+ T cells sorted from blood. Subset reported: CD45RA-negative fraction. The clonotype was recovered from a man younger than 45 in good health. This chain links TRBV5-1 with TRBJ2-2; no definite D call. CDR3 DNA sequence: TGCGCCAGCAGCTTGGCAGGTGCGCGGCTCACCGGGGAGCTGTTTTTT. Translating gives CASSLAGARLTGELFF.